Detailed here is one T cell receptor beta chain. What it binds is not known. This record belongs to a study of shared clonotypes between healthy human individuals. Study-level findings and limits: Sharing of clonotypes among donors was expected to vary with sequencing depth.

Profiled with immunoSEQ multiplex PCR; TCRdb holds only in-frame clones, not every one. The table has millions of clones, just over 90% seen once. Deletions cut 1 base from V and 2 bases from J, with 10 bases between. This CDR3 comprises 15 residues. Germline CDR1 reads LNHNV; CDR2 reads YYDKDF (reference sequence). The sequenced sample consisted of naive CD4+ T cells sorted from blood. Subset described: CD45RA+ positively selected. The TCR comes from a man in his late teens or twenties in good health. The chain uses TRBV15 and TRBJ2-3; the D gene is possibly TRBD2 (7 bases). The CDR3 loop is CATSRGGGHTDTQYF. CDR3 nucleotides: TGTGCCACCAGCAGAGGCGGGGGCCACACAGATACGCAGTATTTT.